This paragraph covers one TCR beta chain sequence. The antigen remains unidentified. V lost 6 bases to trimming and J lost 8 bases, with 10 bases between them. The CDR3 is 12 amino acids. Germline V gene sequence: CDR1 MNHEY, CDR2 SVGEGT. This entry comes from a study of T cell responses to AZD1222 COVID-19 vaccine. Study in general: Second-dose schedules of about 4 or about 12 weeks were combined.

Study-level findings and limits: Spike-specific TCR breadth rose after two AZD1222 doses, and depth rose as well.

Generated by immunoSEQ multiplex PCR, the TCRdb table keeps only in-frame clones and is missing some. Here the sample spans under 200,000 clones, about nine tenths being singletons. The clonotype comes from an adult in good health. Sequencing used peripheral blood, obtained on day 0 of AZD1222 vaccination. V usage is TRBV6-2 or TRBV6-3 and J usage is TRBJ1-4; no reliable D call. The chain's CDR3 is CASSQPREKLFF. The CDR3 region has the DNA TGTGCCAGCAGCCAACCCCGAGAAAAACTGTTTTTT.